Listed below are T cell receptor beta chains from one sample, sequenced in a study of cytomegalovirus exposure and HLA in healthy donors. Assay: immunoSEQ multiplex PCR; the TCRdb copy retains only in-frame clones and omits some. The sample shows approximately 150,000 clones, 68% of them seen only once. Sequencing used PBMCs. Receptor source: a man between 45 and 60 years old in good health and CMV-seronegative. Both conserved end residues are part of each CDR3. The order of the fields is V gene, D gene, J gene, clone size, CDR3 DNA, CDR3 protein. D genes are given only for firm matches. Rows may omit the clone size; those that give it use once, few, many or a size class.

V gene: TRBV4-1; D gene: .; J gene: TRBJ1-6; clone size: .; CDR3 DNA: TGCGCCAGCAGCCAAGTTGAGGTTTCACCCCTCCACTTT; CDR3 protein: CASSQVEVSPLHF
V gene: TRBV7-2; D gene: .; J gene: TRBJ1-2; clone size: few; CDR3 DNA: TGTGCCAGCACTCCCCTGGGACGGGAGCAAGATGGCTACACCTTC; CDR3 protein: CASTPLGREQDGYTF
V gene: TRBV10-3; D gene: TRBD1; J gene: TRBJ1-5; clone size: .; CDR3 DNA: TGTGCCATCAGTGGGCCGGGACAGGGCAATCAGCCCCAGCATTTT; CDR3 protein: CAISGPGQGNQPQHF
V gene: TRBV5-1; D gene: TRBD1; J gene: TRBJ1-5; clone size: .; CDR3 DNA: TGCGCCAGCAGCAGGGGGCTGGGAGGCAATCAGCCCCAGCATTTT; CDR3 protein: CASSRGLGGNQPQHF
V gene: TRBV16; D gene: TRBD1; J gene: TRBJ2-7; clone size: few; CDR3 DNA: TGTGCCAGCAGCCTAAGGACAGGGGCTACCTACGAGCAGTACTTC; CDR3 protein: CASSLRTGATYEQYF
V gene: TRBV25-1; D gene: TRBD1; J gene: TRBJ1-5; clone size: few; CDR3 DNA: TGTGCCAGCAGTGAGACAGGGGGTCAGCCCCAGCATTTT; CDR3 protein: CASSETGGQPQHF
V gene: TRBV5-1; D gene: .; J gene: TRBJ2-7; clone size: .; CDR3 DNA: TGCGCCAGCAGCTTGGGACAGTACGAGCAGTACTTC; CDR3 protein: CASSLGQYEQYF
V gene: TRBV11-2; D gene: TRBD2; J gene: TRBJ2-1; clone size: .; CDR3 DNA: TGTGCCAGCAGCTTAAAACTAGCGGGGGGCGCGAGTTCCTACAATGAGCAGTTCTTC; CDR3 protein: CASSLKLAGGASSYNEQFF
V gene: TRBV19; D gene: .; J gene: TRBJ1-1; clone size: once; CDR3 DNA: TGTGCCAGTAGTATATGGAGGGAAGCTTTCTTT; CDR3 protein: CASSIWREAFF
V gene: TRBV18; D gene: .; J gene: TRBJ1-2; clone size: .; CDR3 DNA: TGTGCCAGCTCACCAGTCCTGGGAGACTATGGCTACACCTTC; CDR3 protein: CASSPVLGDYGYTF